Following are 25 T cell receptor beta chains from one sample sequenced in a study of technical replicates of blood from a handful of donors. The assay was immunoSEQ multiplex PCR, and TCRdb's table has in-frame clones only and misses some. The table lists tens of thousands of clones, around 85% of them singletons. The sequenced sample consisted of PBMCs. These TCRs come from a human donor in good health. Some clones in this sample may be carry-over from other donors' samples.

The genes are TRBV11-2 and TRBJ2-7, with D perhaps TRBD1 (6 bases). V lost 3 bases and J 2 bases, leaving 11 bases between the germline ends. This CDR3 is built from 14 residues. Germline V CDR1 and CDR2: SGHAT, FQNNGV. The CDR3 coding sequence is TGTGCCAGCAGCTTCTCCAGGGGCGCCTACGAGCAGTACTTC. Protein sequence: CASSFSRGAYEQYF.

V usage is TRBV4-1 and J usage is TRBJ2-1; 7 bases fit TRBD2. V shed 0 bases and J 10 bases; nucleotides not matched to a gene: 3. The CDR3 is 13 amino acids. Germline V gene sequence: CDR1 MGHRA, CDR2 YSYEKL. This CDR3 reads CASSQDPSGEQFF. The DNA of the CDR3 is TGCGCCAGCAGCCAAGATCCTAGCGGCGAGCAGTTCTTC.

The chain carries TRBV7-2 and TRBJ2-1; 13 bases are a match to TRBD2. The CDR3 is 15 amino acids. V shed 5 bases and J 10 bases; nucleotides not matched to a gene: 8. Germline CDR1 is SGHTA and CDR2 is FQGNSA. CDR3 nucleotides: TGTGCCAGCAGCGCTCTCCCGGGACTAGCGGGAGAGCAGTTCTTC. Translation: CASSALPGLAGEQFF. The variable domain in full, completed from reference TRBV7-2 and TRBJ2-1, reads GAGVSQSPSNKVTEKGKDVELRCDPISGHTALYWYRQSLGQGLEFLIYFQGNSAPDKSGLPSDRFSAERTGGSVSTLTIQRTQQEDSAVYLCASSALPGLAGEQFFGPGTRLTVL.

The V gene is TRBV12-5, the J gene TRBJ1-5; no clear D gene. There are 13 residues in the CDR3. Germline V gene lookup returns CDR1 LGHNT and CDR2 FRNRAP. Trimming removed 0 bases from V and 5 bases from J, with 5 bases in between. The CDR3 nucleotides are TGTGCTAGTGGTTTGGTACTAGATCAGCCCCAGCATTTT. Encoded protein: CASGLVLDQPQHF.

This rearrangement joins TRBV27 to TRBJ1-1, with a weak D call TRBD1 (5 bases). V was cut by 2 bases and J by 5 bases, with 9 bases left in between. The CDR3 extends over 13 amino acids. Germline lookup yields CDR1 MNHEY and CDR2 SMNVEV (reference sequence). The CDR3 DNA follows: TGTGCCAGCAGTTTACAACAGGCTACTGAAGCTTTCTTT. Protein product: CASSLQQATEAFF.

The genes are TRBV2 and TRBJ1-5; 10 positions agree with TRBD1. This CDR3 comprises 15 residues. Losses at the gene ends were 4 bases for V and 1 base for J; bases not matched to a gene: 1. Germline-derived CDR1 and CDR2 are SNHLY and FYNNEI. The CDR3 DNA is TGTGCCAGCAGTGGACAGGGGGCAAGCAATCAGCCCCAGCATTTT. Translation gives CASSGQGASNQPQHF.

This sequence joins TRBV30 and TRBJ2-1; D is uncertain. There are 11 residues in the CDR3. V was trimmed by 3 bases and J by 7 bases, leaving 7 bases between them. CDR1 GTSNPN and CDR2 SVGIG come from the germline V gene (reference sequence). The CDR3 spells CAWRRLNEQFF. CDR3 sequence (DNA): TGTGCCTGGAGGCGACTGAATGAGCAGTTCTTC.

The table lists this clone with a few counts. This rearrangement joins TRBV9 to TRBJ2-2; 7 bases agree with TRBD1. The CDR3 contains 14 residues. Germline V lookup: CDR1 SGDLS, CDR2 YYNGEE. V shed 4 bases and J 7 bases; nucleotides not matched to a gene: 7. CDR3 in DNA: TGTGCCAGCAGCTCTCAGACAGGGTTCGGGGAGCTGTTTTTT. Translating it yields CASSSQTGFGELFF.

This sequence joins TRBV19 and TRBJ1-1; D is ambiguous. This CDR3 is 11 amino acids long. Germline V lookup: CDR1 LNHDA, CDR2 SQIVND (reference sequence). Trimming shortened V by 8 bases and J by 12 bases, and 16 bases separated the two germline ends. DNA for the CDR3: TGTGCCAGTCTCCAATTGGGCGAGTCTTTCTTT. It yields the protein CASLQLGESFF.

This clone appeared a single time. V and J are TRBV7-2 and TRBJ2-3, with TRBD1 identical over 11 bases. In germline, CDR1 is SGHTA, CDR2 FQGNSA. The CDR3 covers 15 residues. The V segment lost 6 bases and the J segment 3 bases; nucleotides outside the gene matches: 5. This CDR3 is CASSSGTGGTDTQYF. Here the CDR3 DNA reads TGTGCCAGCAGTTCCGGGACAGGGGGGACAGATACGCAGTATTTT.

This chain links TRBV30 with TRBJ1-2; D remains ambiguous. CDR1 is GTSNPN, CDR2 SVGIG, per germline (reference sequence). This CDR3 has 12 amino acids. V dropped 8 bases and J dropped 0 bases, with 10 bases sitting between them. The CDR3 coding sequence is TGTGCCCGTACAGAAGCTAACTATGGCTACACCTTC. Protein sequence: CARTEANYGYTF.

This rearrangement joins TRBV5-1 to TRBJ2-2; possible D gene TRBD2, 6 bases. V lost 4 bases, J lost 5 bases, and 21 bases lay in between. This CDR3 comprises 17 residues. Germline CDR1 reads SGHRS; CDR2 reads YFSETQ. DNA of the CDR3: TGCGCCAGCAGCCCCAACCCTTTCGGGGGTGGGACCGGGGAGCTGTTTTTT. It yields the protein CASSPNPFGGGTGELFF.

This clone was counted a single time. The CDR3 is CASSQEPGTTVSGNTIYF. CDR3 nucleotide sequence: TGTGCCAGCAGCCAGGAACCCGGGACAACCGTCTCTGGAAACACCATATATTTT. The V gene is TRBV4-2, the J gene TRBJ1-3; D is perhaps TRBD1 (6 bases). Germline lookup yields CDR1 LGHNA and CDR2 YNFKEQ. With 3 bases removed from V and 0 bases from J, the gap between germline ends came to 18 bases. The CDR3 length is 18 residues.

CDR3 in DNA: TGTGCCAGCAGCTTGACGGCAGGCAGGGGAGAGTCCTACGAGCAGTACTTC. Its protein product is CASSLTAGRGESYEQYF. The chain uses TRBV5-5 and TRBJ2-7; a possible D gene is TRBD1 (6 bases). This CDR3 has 17 residues. V was clipped by 1 base and J by 1 base, with 18 bases between them. From germline, CDR1 is SGHKS and CDR2 YYEKEE (reference sequence).

The chain combines TRBV6-5 with TRBJ2-3, with D perhaps matching TRBD2 (5 bases). The CDR3 is 12 residues long. Germline V gene sequence: CDR1 MNHEY, CDR2 SVGAGI. V was trimmed by 5 bases and J by 6 bases, leaving 9 bases between them. Written as DNA, the CDR3 is TGTGCCAGCAGTAGGCAGCGGGATACGCAGTATTTT. Translated: CASSRQRDTQYF.

The chain links TRBV4-1 to TRBJ2-3; the match to TRBD2 covers 9 bases. The junction had 3 bases not matched to a gene; V was cut back by 8 bases and J by 0 bases. The CDR3 covers 14 residues. Germline loops: CDR1 MGHRA, CDR2 YSYEKL. The CDR3 sequence: CASRLAASTDTQYF. The CDR3 DNA reads TGCGCCAGCCGACTAGCGGCTAGCACAGATACGCAGTATTTT.

The rearrangement links TRBV5-4 to TRBJ2-5; D may be TRBD2 (5 bases). CDR1 and CDR2 from the germline V gene are SGHNT and YYREEE (reference sequence). Trimming shortened V by 5 bases and J by 5 bases, and 13 bases separated the two germline ends. The CDR3 sequence is 13 residues long. The CDR3 DNA reads TGTGCCAGCAGTTATGGACGCGGGGAGACCCAGTACTTC. Its translation is CASSYGRGETQYF.

The V call is TRBV7-2, the J call TRBJ2-5, with 8 positions matching TRBD1. Germline trimming cut 5 bases from V and 9 bases from J; bases unmatched to any gene: 11. Germline assignment: CDR1 SGHTA and CDR2 FQGNSA. This CDR3 has 14 residues. CDR3 region: CASSEDRVGRAQYF. The CDR3 nucleotides read TGTGCCAGCAGCGAGGACAGGGTGGGTAGGGCCCAGTACTTC.

CDR3 residues: CASSRRGTGISPLHF. The CDR3 nucleotides are TGTGCCAGCAGCCGACGAGGGACAGGGATTTCACCCCTCCACTTT. V usage is TRBV7-8 and J usage is TRBJ1-6; 9 bases map to TRBD1. This CDR3 contains 15 residues. The junction had 8 bases not matched to a gene; V was cut back by 5 bases and J by 9 bases. The germline V gene encodes CDR1 SGHVS and CDR2 FQNEAQ.

This chain links TRBV7-2 with TRBJ2-7, with 8 bases identical to TRBD2. The CDR3 covers 13 residues. The ends lost 6 bases at V and 3 bases at J; junction bases unmatched: 4. Germline-derived CDR1 and CDR2 are SGHTA and FQGNSA. In DNA, the CDR3 is TGTGCCAGCAGGGAGACTAGCGTCTACGAGCAGTACTTC. Amino acid sequence: CASRETSVYEQYF.

The rearrangement joins TRBV30 to TRBJ1-6, with D uncertain. The CDR3 contains 13 residues. The germline V and J ends were trimmed by 2 bases and 4 bases, with 6 bases remaining between them. In germline, CDR1 is GTSNPN, CDR2 SVGIG (reference sequence). CDR3 loop: CAWSSQYNSPLHF. In DNA form, the CDR3 reads TGTGCCTGGAGTTCACAGTATAATTCACCCCTCCACTTT. The whole variable domain, filled in from reference TRBV30 and TRBJ1-6, reads SQTIHQWPATLVQPVGSPLSLECTVEGTSNPNLYWYRQAAGRGLQLLFYSVGIGQISSEVPQNLSASRPQDRQFILSSKKLLLSDSGFYLCAWSSQYNSPLHFGNGTRLTVT.

The rearrangement links TRBV4-1 to TRBJ2-2, with TRBD2 identical over 9 bases. Per the germline V gene, CDR1 is MGHRA and CDR2 is YSYEKL. Unmatched junction bases numbered 8, after V lost 5 bases and J lost 4 bases. There are 16 residues in the CDR3. DNA of the CDR3: TGCGCCAGCAGCACCCCTAGCGGGGTCAGCACCGGGGAGCTGTTTTTT. It translates to CASSTPSGVSTGELFF.

The V and J genes are TRBV29-1 and TRBJ2-3, with TRBD1 as a possible D gene (6 bases). V was cut by 7 bases and J by 2 bases, with 13 bases left in between. Germline V gives CDR1 SQVTM, CDR2 ANQGSEA. The CDR3 spans 13 residues. This CDR3 is CSESRDTTDTQYF. CDR3 nucleotide sequence: TGCAGCGAGAGCCGGGACACCACAGATACGCAGTATTTT.

This rearrangement joins TRBV7-2 to TRBJ2-2; D is ambiguous. V shed 5 bases and J shed 9 bases, with 7 bases lying between them. CDR1 SGHTA and CDR2 FQGNSA come from the germline V gene. The CDR3 runs to 11 residues. In DNA, the CDR3 is TGTGCCAGCAGCCTTGAGAGGGAGCTGTTTTTT. It is translated as CASSLERELFF.

The chain carries TRBV4-1 and TRBJ2-7; TRBD1 agrees at 9 bases. Per germline, CDR1 MGHRA and CDR2 YSYEKL. V shed 2 bases and J 7 bases; nucleotides not matched to a gene: 12. The CDR3 runs 16 residues. The CDR3 reads CASSQPRGQGLREQYF. The CDR3 nucleotides read TGCGCCAGCAGCCAACCACGGGGACAGGGATTGAGGGAGCAGTACTTC.